A single sample gave rise to the 21 T cell receptor beta chains below, sequenced in a study of CD8 T cells in ankylosing spondylitis. In TCRdb, the 5' RACE reads were re-called with MiXCR into one record per CDR3 protein. The sample lists about 150,000 distinct CDR3 sequences, about a third occurring once. The sequenced sample was synovial fluid, either unsorted or a sorted T cell fraction (not recorded which). The receptors here all came from a male donor with ankylosing spondylitis.

This clonotype was counted a few times. This rearrangement joins TRBV28 to TRBJ2-7; D is tentatively TRBD1 or TRBD2 (5 bases each). CDR1 is MDHEN and CDR2 is SYDVKM in the germline V gene. V lost 7 bases and J 3 bases, leaving 13 bases between the germline ends. The CDR3 is made up of 13 amino acids. CDR3 nucleotide sequence: TGTGCCAGCACAGGGACCCCACTCTACGAGCAGTACTTC. It translates to CASTGTPLYEQYF.

The chain carries TRBV24-1 and TRBJ2-5; D might be TRBD2 (7 bases). With 10 bases removed from V and 5 bases from J, the gap between germline ends came to 19 bases. There are 14 residues in the CDR3. Germline loops: CDR1 KGHDR, CDR2 SFDVKD. The CDR3 reads CATARGGGKETQYF. In nucleotides, the CDR3 is TGTGCCACAGCTAGGGGGGGAGGGAAGGAGACCCAGTACTTC.

This clonotype was recorded many times. The rearrangement links TRBV3-1 to TRBJ2-3; unclear D gene. Per germline, CDR1 LGHDT and CDR2 YNNKEL (reference sequence). The CDR3 sequence is 16 residues long. The ends were cut back, 1 base at V and 0 bases at J, with 11 bases in the middle. CDR3 sequence: CASSQAYSSSTDTQYF. Written as DNA, the CDR3 is TGTGCCAGCAGCCAAGCATATTCTTCTAGCACAGATACGCAGTATTTT.

The rearrangement uses TRBV6-2 or TRBV6-3 and TRBJ1-5; possible D gene TRBD1, 5 bases. Germline V gene data show CDR1 as MNHEY and CDR2 as SVGEGT. The CDR3 consists of 14 residues. Trimming took off 2 bases at V and 6 bases at J, with 11 bases between the two ends. CDR3 residues: CASSYGGSSQPQHF. The CDR3 DNA follows: TGTGCCAGCAGTTACGGGGGGTCCAGTCAGCCCCAGCATTTT.

V usage is TRBV20-1 and J usage is TRBJ2-5, with 9 bases identical to TRBD2. The germline V gene has CDR1 DFQATT and CDR2 SNEGSKA (reference sequence). The CDR3 covers 15 residues. V was clipped by 1 base and J by 5 bases; unmatched bases: 8. The CDR3 DNA is TGCAGTGCTAGAGGGCCTAGCGGGGTCCTGGAGACCCAGTACTTC. This translates into CSARGPSGVLETQYF.

This clonotype has ten or more counts. The chain links TRBV6-1 to TRBJ1-6; D unclear. Trimming cost V 9 bases and J 7 bases, with 13 bases left between them. In germline, CDR1 is MNHNS, CDR2 SASEGT. This CDR3 spans 13 amino acids. The DNA for the CDR3 is TGTGCCAGTGGAGGGTTTGGGAATTCACCCCTCCACTTT. It is translated as CASGGFGNSPLHF.

The chain joins TRBV5-4 to TRBJ2-7; D remains unclear. Trimming pared 0 bases from V and 3 bases from J, leaving 7 bases between. The V gene's germline CDR1 is SGHNT and CDR2 YYREEE (reference sequence). The CDR3 sequence is 13 residues long. CDR3 residues: CASSLGAYYEQYF. CDR3 in DNA: TGTGCCAGCAGCTTGGGGGCTTACTACGAGCAGTACTTC.

This rearrangement joins TRBV28 to TRBJ2-7; perhaps D is TRBD1 or TRBD2 (8 bases each). The CDR3 is 15 residues long. CDR1 MDHEN and CDR2 SYDVKM come from the germline V gene. V gave up 6 bases and J gave up 0 bases, with 15 bases separating them. CDR3 nucleotide sequence: TGTGCCAGCAGGAGGACAGGGACTAGCTCCTACGAGCAGTACTTC. Translating it yields CASRRTGTSSYEQYF.

This clonotype was observed a handful of times. Possible read error: a much larger clone is one base away. This chain joins TRBV5-6 and TRBJ1-1; no clear D. Germline CDR1 and CDR2: SGHDT and YYEEEE. CDR3 length: 15 amino acids. The CDR3 nucleotides read TGTGCCAGCAGCTTTATCGACTCAATGAACACTGAAGCTTGCTTT. Translating it yields CASSFIDSMNTEACF.

This clonotype was seen at least ten times. The V call is TRBV10-3, the J call TRBJ2-6; D not certain. This CDR3 has 13 amino acids. Trimming stripped 9 bases from V and 0 bases from J, with 6 bases between. Germline CDR1 ENHRY, CDR2 SYGVKD. The CDR3: CAIWSSGANVLTF. The CDR3 DNA reads TGTGCCATATGGAGCTCTGGGGCCAACGTCCTGACTTTC.

In its sample, this clonotype was seen once. The chain employs TRBV7-9 and TRBJ2-2; D gene ambiguous. CDR3 length: 13 amino acids. CDR1 is SEHNR and CDR2 is FQNEAQ in the germline V gene (reference sequence). V was cut by 2 bases and J by 4 bases, with 5 bases left in between. The CDR3 DNA is TGTGCCAGCAGCTTATGGGTCACCGGGGAGCTGTTTTTT. Translated: CASSLWVTGELFF.

This clonotype was counted between two and nine times. The chain links TRBV7-6 to TRBJ2-3, with D possibly called TRBD1 or TRBD2 (5 bases each). Germline loops: CDR1 SGHVS, CDR2 FNYEAQ. The germline V and J ends were trimmed by 1 base and 4 bases, with 6 bases remaining between them. This CDR3 spans 13 amino acids. The CDR3 DNA reads as TGTGCCAGCAGCTTAGGGGGGTCAGATACGCAGTATTTT. Its protein product is CASSLGGSDTQYF.

This clonotype appeared a few times. The V gene is TRBV20-1, the J gene TRBJ1-5; 7 bases align to TRBD1. The germline gives CDR1 DFQATT, CDR2 SNEGSKA (reference sequence). This CDR3 comprises 13 residues. V lost 5 bases, J lost 4 bases, and 5 bases stayed unmatched. In DNA form, the CDR3 reads TGCAGTGCTCTCGGACAGGTTAATCAGCCCCAGCATTTT. Residues: CSALGQVNQPQHF.

The rearrangement links TRBV5-1 to TRBJ2-1; D is perhaps TRBD1 or TRBD2 (5 bases each). This CDR3 has 16 residues. Germline assignment: CDR1 SGHRS and CDR2 YFSETQ. Trimming pared 3 bases from V and 7 bases from J, leaving 20 bases between. CDR3 nucleotides: TGCGCCAGCAGCTCGCGTCAGGGTTTTGGGGAGAATGAGCAGTTCTTC. This encodes CASSSRQGFGENEQFF.

This rearrangement joins TRBV7-2 to TRBJ2-7, with D perhaps TRBD1 or TRBD2 (5 bases each). CDR1 is SGHTA and CDR2 is FQGNSA in the germline V gene. V lost 4 bases and J 2 bases, leaving 15 bases between the germline ends. CDR3 length equals 15 residues. CDR3 protein: CASSSLPGTTYEQYF. The CDR3 nucleotides read TGTGCCAGCAGCTCGCTGCCGGGGACCACCTACGAGCAGTACTTC.

V and J are TRBV27 and TRBJ2-3, with D uncertain. V shed 5 bases and J shed 4 bases, with 16 bases lying between them. This CDR3 spans 15 amino acids. Germline V gene sequence: CDR1 MNHEY, CDR2 SMNVEV (reference sequence). DNA for the CDR3: TGTGCCAGCAGTCCGACCTGGTGGAGCGCAGATACGCAGTATTTT. This translates into CASSPTWWSADTQYF.

This clonotype was recorded only once. V gene TRBV10-3 combines with J gene TRBJ2-7; the match to TRBD2 covers 8 bases. The CDR3 extends over 15 amino acids. V shed 8 bases and J 7 bases; nucleotides not matched to a gene: 16. Germline V gene data show CDR1 as ENHRY and CDR2 as SYGVKD. This chain's CDR3 is CAIRRREALSGEQYF. For the CDR3, the DNA is TGTGCCATCCGGCGGCGGGAGGCCCTCTCAGGAGAGCAGTACTTC.

The chain couples TRBV10-3 to TRBJ2-7; the D call may be TRBD1 or TRBD2 (5 bases each). Between the trimmed V and J ends, which lost 6 bases and 3 bases, there was a span of 18 bases. There are 15 residues in the CDR3. The germline V gene encodes CDR1 ENHRY and CDR2 SYGVKD. CDR3 protein: CAISDQGRLLYEQYF. CDR3 nucleotide sequence: TGTGCCATCAGCGACCAGGGACGACTACTCTACGAGCAGTACTTC.

This clonotype has ten or more counts. The rearrangement links TRBV5-1 to TRBJ1-2; 9 bases align to TRBD1. The CDR3 is 14 residues long. Trimming took 0 bases from V and 4 from J; bases not matched to a gene: 1. From germline, CDR1 is SGHRS and CDR2 YFSETQ. Here the CDR3 reads CASSLGTGAYGYTF. The CDR3 nucleotides are TGCGCCAGCAGCTTGGGGACAGGGGCCTATGGCTACACCTTC.

The chain combines TRBV20-1 with TRBJ1-1, with unresolved D. This CDR3 contains 13 residues. Deletions cut 2 bases from V and 1 base from J, with 8 bases between. The V gene's germline CDR1 is DFQATT and CDR2 SNEGSKA (reference sequence). The CDR3 nucleotides are TGCAGTGCTAGAAGGGTGGGGAACACTGAAGCTTTCTTT. It specifies CSARRVGNTEAFF.

This clonotype was counted only a few times. V and J are TRBV11-1 and TRBJ2-1; TRBD2 aligns across 11 bases. In germline, CDR1 is SGHAT, CDR2 FQDESV (reference sequence). This CDR3 is 17 amino acids long. Trimming took 4 bases from V and 1 from J; bases not matched to a gene: 6. The CDR3 region is CASSSGTSGPSYNEQFF. Here the CDR3 DNA reads TGTGCCAGCAGCTCTGGGACTAGCGGACCTTCCTACAATGAGCAGTTCTTC.